This TCR beta chain was identified in a study of cytomegalovirus exposure and HLA in healthy donors. In the study overall: The 100 to 150 validation repertoires matched the approximately 700 first-cohort repertoires in platform, a later analysis reported.

Findings of the study overall: Researchers reported that a few CMV-associated chains were confirmed in vitro as CMV antigen-specific.

Some clones are missing from TCRdb's copy, which holds only in-frame ones; the method was immunoSEQ multiplex PCR. Of 250,000 to 400,000 clones in the sample, 88% were seen once. The donors were part of the approximately 120-subject validation cohort, which stood apart from the roughly 700-subject first cohort. CDR1 is LGHNT, CDR2 FRNRAP, per germline. The CDR3 extends over 15 amino acids. The V gene lost 5 bases and the J gene lost 5 bases, with 15 bases spanning the gap. Comment on this clone: No antigen is known for it.

This receptor was taken from a man aged 25-45 years in good health and CMV-seronegative. The sample was PBMCs. V is TRBV12-5 and J is TRBJ2-2; a weak D match, TRBD2 (6 bases). The chain's CDR3 is CASGAIPGSTGELFF. CDR3 in DNA: TGTGCTAGTGGTGCCATACCCGGGAGTACCGGGGAGCTGTTTTTT.